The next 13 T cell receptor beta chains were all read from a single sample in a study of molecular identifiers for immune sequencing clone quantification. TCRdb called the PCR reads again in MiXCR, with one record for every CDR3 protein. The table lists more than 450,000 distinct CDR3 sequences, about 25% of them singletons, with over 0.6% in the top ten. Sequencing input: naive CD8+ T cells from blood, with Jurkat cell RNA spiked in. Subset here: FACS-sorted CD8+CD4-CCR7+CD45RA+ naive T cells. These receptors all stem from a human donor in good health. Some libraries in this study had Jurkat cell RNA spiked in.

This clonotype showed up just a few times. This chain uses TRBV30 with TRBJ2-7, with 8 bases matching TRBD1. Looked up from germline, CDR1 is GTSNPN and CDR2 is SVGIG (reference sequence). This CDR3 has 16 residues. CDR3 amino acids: CAYEPNPTGALYEQYF. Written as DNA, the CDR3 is TGTGCGTACGAGCCAAACCCGACAGGGGCCCTCTACGAGCAGTACTTC.

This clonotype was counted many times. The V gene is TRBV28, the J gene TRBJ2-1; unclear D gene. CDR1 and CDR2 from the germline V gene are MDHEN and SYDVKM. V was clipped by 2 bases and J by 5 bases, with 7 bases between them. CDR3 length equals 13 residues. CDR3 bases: TGTGCCAGCAGTTTACTAGACCACAATGAGCAGTTCTTC. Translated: CASSLLDHNEQFF.

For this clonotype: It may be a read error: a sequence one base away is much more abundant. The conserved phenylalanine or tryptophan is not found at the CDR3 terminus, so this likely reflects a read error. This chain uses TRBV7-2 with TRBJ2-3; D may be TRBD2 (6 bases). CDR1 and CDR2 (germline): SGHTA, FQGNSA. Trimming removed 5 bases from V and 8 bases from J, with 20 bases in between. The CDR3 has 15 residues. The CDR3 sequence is CASSPLLGPGGTQYY. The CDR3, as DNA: TGTGCCAGCAGCCCCCTTTTGGGGCCCGGGGGTACGCAGTATTAT.

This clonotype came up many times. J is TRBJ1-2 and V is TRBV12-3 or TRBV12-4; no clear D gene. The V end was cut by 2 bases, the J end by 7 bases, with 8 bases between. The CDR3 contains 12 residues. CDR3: CASSLTDIGYTF. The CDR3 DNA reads TGTGCCAGCAGTTTAACGGATATTGGCTACACCTTC.

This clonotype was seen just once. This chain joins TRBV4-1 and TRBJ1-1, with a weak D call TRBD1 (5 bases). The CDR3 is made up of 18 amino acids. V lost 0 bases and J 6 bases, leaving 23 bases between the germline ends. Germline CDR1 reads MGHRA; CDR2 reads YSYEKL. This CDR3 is CASSQDRLVRARDSEAFF. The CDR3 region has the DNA TGCGCCAGCAGCCAAGATCGTTTGGTCAGGGCGAGGGACTCTGAAGCTTTCTTT.

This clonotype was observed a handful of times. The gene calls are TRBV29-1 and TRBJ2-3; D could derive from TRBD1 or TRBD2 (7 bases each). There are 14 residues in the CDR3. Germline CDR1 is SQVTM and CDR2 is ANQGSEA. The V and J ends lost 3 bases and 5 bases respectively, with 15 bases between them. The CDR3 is CSVDPAGGVDTQYF. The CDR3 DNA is TGCAGCGTTGATCCGGCAGGGGGGGTAGATACGCAGTATTTT.

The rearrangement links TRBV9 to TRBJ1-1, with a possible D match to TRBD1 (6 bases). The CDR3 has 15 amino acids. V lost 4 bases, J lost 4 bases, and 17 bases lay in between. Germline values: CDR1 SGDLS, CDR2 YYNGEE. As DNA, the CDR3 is TGTGCCAGCAGCCCCGGCCTAGGGGGGGGCACTGAAGCTTTCTTT. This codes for CASSPGLGGGTEAFF.

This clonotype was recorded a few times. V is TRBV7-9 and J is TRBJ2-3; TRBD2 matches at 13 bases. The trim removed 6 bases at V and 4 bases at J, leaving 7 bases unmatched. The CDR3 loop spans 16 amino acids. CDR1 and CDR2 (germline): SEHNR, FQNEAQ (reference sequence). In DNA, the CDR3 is TGTGCCAGCAGGCTGACTAGCGGGGGGAAGGCAGATACGCAGTATTTT. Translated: CASRLTSGGKADTQYF.

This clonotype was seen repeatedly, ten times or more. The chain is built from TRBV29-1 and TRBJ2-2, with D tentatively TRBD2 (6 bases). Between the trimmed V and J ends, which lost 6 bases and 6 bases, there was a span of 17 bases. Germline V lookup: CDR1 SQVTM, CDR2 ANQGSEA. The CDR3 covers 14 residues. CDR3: CSVRYETSPGELFF. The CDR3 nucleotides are TGCAGCGTCCGATACGAAACTAGCCCCGGGGAGCTGTTTTTT.

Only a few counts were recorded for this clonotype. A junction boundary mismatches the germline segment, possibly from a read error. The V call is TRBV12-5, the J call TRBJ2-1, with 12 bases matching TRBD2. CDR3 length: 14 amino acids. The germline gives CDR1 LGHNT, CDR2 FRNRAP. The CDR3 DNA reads TGTGCTAGTGCTTTGACTAGCGGGAGCCTTGAGCAGTTCTTC. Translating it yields CASALTSGSLEQFF.

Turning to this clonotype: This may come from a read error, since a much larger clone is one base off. The CDR3 spells CASIEGTPNTEAFF. In DNA, the CDR3 is TGTGCCAGCATCGAAGGAACCCCGAACACTGAAGCTTTCTTT. The V gene is TRBV6-2 or TRBV6-3, the J gene TRBJ1-1, with D hard to call. The CDR3 sequence is 14 residues long. Trimming pared 7 bases from V and 1 base from J, leaving 13 bases between. Per the germline V gene, CDR1 is MNHEY and CDR2 is SVGEGT.

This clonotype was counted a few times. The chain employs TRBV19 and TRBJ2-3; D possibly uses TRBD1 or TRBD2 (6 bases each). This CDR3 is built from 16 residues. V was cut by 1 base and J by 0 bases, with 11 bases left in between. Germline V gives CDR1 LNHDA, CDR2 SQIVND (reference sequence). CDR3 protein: CASSIAGAVSTDTQYF. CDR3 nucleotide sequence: TGTGCCAGTAGTATAGCGGGGGCGGTGAGCACAGATACGCAGTATTTT.

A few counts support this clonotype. CDR3: CAISEKVEGQEETQYF. In DNA form, the CDR3 reads TGTGCCATCAGTGAGAAGGTCGAGGGACAGGAAGAGACCCAGTACTTC. J is TRBJ2-5 and V is TRBV10-3; 8 bases are shared with TRBD1. V lost 2 bases and J lost 3; bases outside the gene matches: 8. Germline V CDR1 and CDR2: ENHRY, SYGVKD. This CDR3 has 16 residues.